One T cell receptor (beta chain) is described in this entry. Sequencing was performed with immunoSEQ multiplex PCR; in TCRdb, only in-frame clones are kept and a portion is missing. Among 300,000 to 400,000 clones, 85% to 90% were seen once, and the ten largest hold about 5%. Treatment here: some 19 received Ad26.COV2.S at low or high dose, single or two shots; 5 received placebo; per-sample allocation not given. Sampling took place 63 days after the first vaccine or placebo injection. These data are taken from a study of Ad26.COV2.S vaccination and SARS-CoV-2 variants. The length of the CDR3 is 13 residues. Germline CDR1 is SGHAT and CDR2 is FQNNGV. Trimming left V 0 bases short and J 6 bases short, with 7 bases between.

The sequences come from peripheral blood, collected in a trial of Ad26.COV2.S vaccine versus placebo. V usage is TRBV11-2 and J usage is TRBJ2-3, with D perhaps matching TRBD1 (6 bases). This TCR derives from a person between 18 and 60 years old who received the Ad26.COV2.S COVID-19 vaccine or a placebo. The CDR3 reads CASSLERGDTQYF. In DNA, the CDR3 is TGTGCCAGCAGCTTAGAGAGGGGGGATACGCAGTATTTT.